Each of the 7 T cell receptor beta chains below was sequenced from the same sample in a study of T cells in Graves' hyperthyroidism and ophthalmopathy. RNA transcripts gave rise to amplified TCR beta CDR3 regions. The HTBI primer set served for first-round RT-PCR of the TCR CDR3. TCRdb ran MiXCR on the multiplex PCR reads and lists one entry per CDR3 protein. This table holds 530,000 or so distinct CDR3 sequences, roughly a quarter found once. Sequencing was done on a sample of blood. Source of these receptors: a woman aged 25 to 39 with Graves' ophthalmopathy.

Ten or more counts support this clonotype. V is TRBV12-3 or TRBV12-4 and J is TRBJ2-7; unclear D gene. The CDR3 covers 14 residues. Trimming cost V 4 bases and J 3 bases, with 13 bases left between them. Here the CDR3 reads CASSSSETNYEQYF. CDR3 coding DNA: TGTGCCAGCAGTTCGTCAGAAACTAACTACGAGCAGTACTTC.

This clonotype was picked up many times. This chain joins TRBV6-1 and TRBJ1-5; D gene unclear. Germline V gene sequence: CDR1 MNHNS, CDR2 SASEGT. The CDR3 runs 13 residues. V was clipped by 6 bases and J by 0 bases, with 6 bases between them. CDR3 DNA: TGTGCCAGCAGACCGTATAGCAATCAGCCCCAGCATTTT. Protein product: CASRPYSNQPQHF.

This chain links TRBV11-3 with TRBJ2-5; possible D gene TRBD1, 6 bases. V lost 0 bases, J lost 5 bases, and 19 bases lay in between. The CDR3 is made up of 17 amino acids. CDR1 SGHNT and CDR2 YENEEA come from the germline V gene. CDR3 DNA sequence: TGTGCCAGCAGCTTAGATTGGGCAGGGGAGAATGGGGAGACCCAGTACTTC. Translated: CASSLDWAGENGETQYF.

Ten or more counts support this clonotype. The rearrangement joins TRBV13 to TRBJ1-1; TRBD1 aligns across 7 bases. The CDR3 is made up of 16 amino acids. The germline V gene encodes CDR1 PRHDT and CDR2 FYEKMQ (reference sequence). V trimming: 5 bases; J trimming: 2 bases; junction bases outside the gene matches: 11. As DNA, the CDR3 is TGTGCCAGCAGCATACGACAGGGAAGGGGAAACACTGAAGCTTTCTTT. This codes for CASSIRQGRGNTEAFF.

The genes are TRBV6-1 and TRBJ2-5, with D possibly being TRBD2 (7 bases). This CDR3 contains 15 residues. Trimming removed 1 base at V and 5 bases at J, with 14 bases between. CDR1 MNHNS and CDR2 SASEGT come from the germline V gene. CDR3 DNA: TGTGCCAGCAGTGAAGGCGGTGGGGGGGCGGAGACCCAGTACTTC. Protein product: CASSEGGGGAETQYF.

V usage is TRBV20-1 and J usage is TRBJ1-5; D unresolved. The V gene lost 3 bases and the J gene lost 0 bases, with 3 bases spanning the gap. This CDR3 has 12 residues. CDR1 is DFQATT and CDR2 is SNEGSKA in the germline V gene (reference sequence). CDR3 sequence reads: CSASVSNQPQHF. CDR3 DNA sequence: TGCAGTGCTAGTGTTAGCAATCAGCCCCAGCATTTT.

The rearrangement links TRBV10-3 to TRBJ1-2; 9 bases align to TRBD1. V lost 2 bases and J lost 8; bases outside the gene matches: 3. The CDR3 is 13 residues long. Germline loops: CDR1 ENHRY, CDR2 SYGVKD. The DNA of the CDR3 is TGTGCCATCAGTGAGGGACAGGGGACCGGCTACACCTTC. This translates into CAISEGQGTGYTF.